These T cell receptor beta chains were read from a single sample in a study of blood T cell repertoires in COVID-19. Produced via immunoSEQ multiplex PCR; TCRdb's table is partial and in-frame only. The sample gives hundreds of thousands of clones, around 89% of which show up once; around 1.1% is in the top ten. What was sequenced was PBMCs or T cells enriched from blood (not recorded which). Receptors originate from a man aged 30-40 years who had recovered from COVID-19. The CDR3 runs from the conserved cysteine through the conserved F or W. D genes are given only for firm matches. Some rows have no size entry. The others give once, few or many, or a class for an expanded clone.

V gene,D gene,clone size,J gene,CDR3 protein,CDR3 DNA
TRBV5-1,-,once,TRBJ2-1,CASSLRVRQSSYNEQFF,TGCGCCAGCAGCTTGAGGGTACGACAGAGCTCCTACAATGAGCAGTTCTTC
TRBV18,-,-,TRBJ2-6,CASSRGGPGSGANVLTF,TGTGCCAGCTCACGGGGGGGGCCTGGCTCTGGGGCCAACGTCCTGACTTTC
TRBV7-9,TRBD2,-,TRBJ2-5,CATRVAGVETQYF,TGTGCCACCAGAGTAGCGGGAGTAGAGACCCAGTACTTC
TRBV9,-,-,TRBJ1-3,CASSVEGAAGNTIYF,TGTGCCAGCAGCGTAGAGGGAGCCGCTGGAAACACCATATATTTT
TRBV12-3/TRBV12-4,-,-,TRBJ2-7,CASSSRSMEQYF,TGTGCCAGCAGCTCTAGGTCTATGGAGCAGTACTTC
TRBV5-5,-,-,TRBJ1-4,CASSLVASENEKLFF,TGTGCCAGCAGCTTGGTAGCCAGTGAGAATGAAAAACTGTTTTTT
TRBV19,-,-,TRBJ2-1,CASSISRSSYNEQFF,TGTGCCAGTAGTATTTCGCGAAGCTCCTACAATGAGCAGTTCTTC
TRBV11-2,TRBD2,-,TRBJ2-1,CASSYSSGSIYNEQFF,TGTGCCAGCAGCTACTCTAGCGGGAGCATTTACAATGAGCAGTTCTTC
TRBV30,-,-,TRBJ2-5,CAWSLQGGKETQYF,TGTGCCTGGAGTTTACAGGGGGGGAAGGAGACCCAGTACTTC
TRBV12-3/TRBV12-4,-,few,TRBJ1-1,CASSRDTNTEAFF,TGTGCCAGCAGCAGGGACACCAACACTGAAGCTTTCTTT
TRBV2,-,-,TRBJ1-1,CASETAGNTEAFF,TGTGCCAGTGAAACGGCGGGGAACACTGAAGCTTTCTTT
TRBV29-1,-,-,TRBJ1-1,CSASIQGDTEAFF,TGCAGCGCTTCCATACAGGGAGACACTGAAGCTTTCTTT
TRBV3-1/TRBV3-2,-,-,TRBJ1-6,CASSQSRDRTSSPLHF,TGTGCCAGCAGCCAATCACGAGACAGGACGTCGTCACCCCTCCACTTT
TRBV18,-,-,TRBJ1-5,CASSPGQVSNQPQHF,TGTGCCAGCTCACCGGGACAAGTCAGCAATCAGCCCCAGCATTTT
TRBV11-1,-,-,TRBJ2-1,CASSLRGNSYNEQFF,TGTGCCAGCAGCTTAAGGGGGAACTCCTACAATGAGCAGTTCTTC
TRBV13,-,-,TRBJ2-1,CASSLGPSYNEQFF,TGTGCCAGCAGCTTGGGGCCTTCCTACAATGAGCAGTTCTTC
TRBV18,-,-,TRBJ1-1,CASSPSSGGTEAFF,TGTGCCAGCTCACCATCCTCCGGGGGCACTGAAGCTTTCTTT
TRBV28,-,-,TRBJ2-2,CASSRRGQILNTGELFF,TGTGCCAGCAGTCGGCGGGGTCAGATTCTGAACACCGGGGAGCTGTTTTTT
TRBV5-6,TRBD1,once,TRBJ2-7,CASSQTGDYYEQYF,TGTGCCAGCAGCCAAACAGGGGATTACTACGAGCAGTACTTC
TRBV30,TRBD1,-,TRBJ1-4,CAGRQGRGPTNEKLFF,TGTGCCGGCAGACAGGGGAGGGGACCAACTAATGAAAAACTGTTTTTT
TRBV11-3,-,-,TRBJ2-7,CASSFDPRYRVLTYEQYF,TGTGCCAGCAGCTTCGATCCGAGATACAGGGTACTAACCTACGAGCAGTACTTC
TRBV5-6,-,-,TRBJ1-5,CASSLGVNQPQHF,TGTGCCAGCAGCTTGGGAGTGAATCAGCCCCAGCATTTT
TRBV12-3/TRBV12-4,TRBD1,once,TRBJ1-2,CASSSGQAYGYTF,TGTGCCAGCAGTTCGGGACAGGCTTACGGCTACACCTTC
TRBV7-8,-,-,TRBJ1-5,CASSLVGGAYGLPQHF,TGTGCCAGCAGCTTAGTAGGAGGGGCTTACGGTTTGCCCCAGCATTTT
TRBV30,TRBD2,-,TRBJ2-7,CAWSVGVAGPELQYF,TGTGCCTGGAGTGTCGGAGTAGCGGGTCCAGAACTTCAGTACTTC
TRBV4-1,-,-,TRBJ1-1,CASSQPGQPATEAFF,TGCGCCAGCAGCCAACCGGGACAACCGGCCACTGAAGCTTTCTTT
TRBV21-1,-,-,TRBJ2-7,CASTSRGAGGYEQYF,TGTGCCAGCACCAGTCGGGGAGCGGGAGGGTACGAGCAGTACTTC
TRBV5-1,TRBD1,-,TRBJ1-6,CASSPGQDGSPLHF,TGCGCCAGCAGCCCCGGACAGGACGGCTCACCCCTCCACTTT
TRBV7-3,-,-,TRBJ2-1,CASSLSGGRINEQFF,TGTGCCAGCAGCTTAAGCGGAGGGAGGATAAATGAGCAGTTCTTC
TRBV1,-,-,TRBJ1-3,CTSSQGTAPYSGNTIYF,TGCACCAGCAGCCAAGGGACAGCGCCTTACTCTGGAAACACCATATATTTT
TRBV9,-,-,TRBJ2-5,CASSVETGNQETQYF,TGTGCCAGCAGCGTAGAAACGGGGAACCAAGAGACCCAGTACTTC